This T cell receptor (beta chain) came from a study of cytomegalovirus exposure and HLA in healthy donors. The germline CDR1 and CDR2 sequences are ENHRY and SYGVKD. V shed 0 bases and J shed 5 bases, with 5 bases lying between them. This CDR3 spans 13 amino acids. Primers: 60 Vbeta forward and 13 Jbeta reverse. The data were produced by immunoSEQ multiplex PCR, yet TCRdb's version contains in-frame clones alone and is incomplete. There are around 140,000 clones in the sample; approximately 87% occur only once, and about 1.5% lies in the top ten. Input material: PBMCs. The chain links TRBV10-3 to TRBJ1-5; D is unclear. The TCR was taken from a man aged 35-49 years in good health and CMV-seronegative. The CDR3 sequence: CAISESSDQPQHF. The CDR3 nucleotides read TGTGCCATCAGTGAGTCTTCCGATCAGCCCCAGCATTTT.